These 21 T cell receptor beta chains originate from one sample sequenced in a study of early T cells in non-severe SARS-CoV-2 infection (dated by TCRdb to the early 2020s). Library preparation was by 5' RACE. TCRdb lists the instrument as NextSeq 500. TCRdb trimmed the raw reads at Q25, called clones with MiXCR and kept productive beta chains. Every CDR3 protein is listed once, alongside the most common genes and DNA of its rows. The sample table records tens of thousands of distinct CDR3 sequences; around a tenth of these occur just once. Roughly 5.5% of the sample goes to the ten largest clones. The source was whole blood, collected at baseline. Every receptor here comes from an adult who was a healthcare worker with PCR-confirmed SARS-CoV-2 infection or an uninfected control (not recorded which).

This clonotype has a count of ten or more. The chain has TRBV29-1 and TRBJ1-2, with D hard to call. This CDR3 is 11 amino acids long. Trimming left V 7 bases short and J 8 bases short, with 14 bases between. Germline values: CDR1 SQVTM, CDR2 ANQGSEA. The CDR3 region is CSGKDGGGYTF. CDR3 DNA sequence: TGCAGCGGTAAGGACGGCGGGGGCTACACCTTC.

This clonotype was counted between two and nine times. CDR3: CASSQDRDITGELFF. The CDR3 DNA is TGTGCCAGCAGCCAAGATCGAGACATCACCGGGGAGCTGTTTTTT. This chain joins TRBV4-2 and TRBJ2-2; D is undetermined. The germline CDR1 and CDR2 sequences are LGHNA and YNFKEQ. The CDR3 runs to 15 residues. Between the trimmed V and J ends, which lost 0 bases and 4 bases, there was a span of 9 bases.

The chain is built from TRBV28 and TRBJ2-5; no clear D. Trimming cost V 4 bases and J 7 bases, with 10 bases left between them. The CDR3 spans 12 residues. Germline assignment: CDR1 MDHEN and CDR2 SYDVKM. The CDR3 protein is CASSYEHGTQYF. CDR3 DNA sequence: TGTGCCAGCAGTTACGAACACGGGACCCAGTACTTC. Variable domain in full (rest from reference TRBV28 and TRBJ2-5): DVKVTQSSRYLVKRTGEKVFLECVQDMDHENMFWYRQDPGLGLRLIYFSYDVKMKEKGDIPEGYSVSREKKERFSLILESASTNQTSMYLCASSYEHGTQYFGPGTRLLVL.

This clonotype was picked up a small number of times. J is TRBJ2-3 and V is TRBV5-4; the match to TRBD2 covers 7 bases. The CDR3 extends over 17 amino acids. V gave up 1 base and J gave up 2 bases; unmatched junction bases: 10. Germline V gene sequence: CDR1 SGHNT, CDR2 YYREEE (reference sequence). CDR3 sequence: CASSLRRSGDYTDTQYF. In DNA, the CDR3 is TGTGCCAGCAGCTTGAGACGGAGCGGGGACTACACAGATACGCAGTATTTT. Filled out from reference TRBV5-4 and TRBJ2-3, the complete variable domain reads ETGVTQSPTHLIKTRGQQVTLRCSSQSGHNTVSWYQQALGQGPQFIFQYYREEENGRGNFPPRFSGLQFPNYSSELNVNALELDDSALYLCASSLRRSGDYTDTQYFGPGTRLTVL.

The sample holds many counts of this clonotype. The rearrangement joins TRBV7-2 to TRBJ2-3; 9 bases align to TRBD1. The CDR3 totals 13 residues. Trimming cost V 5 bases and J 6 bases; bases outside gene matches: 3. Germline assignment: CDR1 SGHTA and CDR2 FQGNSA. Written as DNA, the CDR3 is TGTGCCAGCAGCGTACAGGGGGCGGATACGCAGTATTTT. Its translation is CASSVQGADTQYF.

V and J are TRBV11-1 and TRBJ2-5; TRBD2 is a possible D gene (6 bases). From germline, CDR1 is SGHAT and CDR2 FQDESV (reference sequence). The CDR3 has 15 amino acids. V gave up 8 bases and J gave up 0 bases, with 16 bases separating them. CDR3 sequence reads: CASGDRRLDQETQYF. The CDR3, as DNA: TGTGCCAGCGGCGACCGGCGACTAGACCAAGAGACCCAGTACTTC.

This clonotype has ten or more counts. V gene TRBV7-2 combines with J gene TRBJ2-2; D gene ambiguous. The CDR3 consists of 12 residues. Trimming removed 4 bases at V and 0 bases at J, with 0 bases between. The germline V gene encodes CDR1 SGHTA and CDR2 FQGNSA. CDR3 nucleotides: TGTGCCAGCAGCTCGAACACCGGGGAGCTGTTTTTT. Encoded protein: CASSSNTGELFF.

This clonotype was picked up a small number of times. This CDR3 is CASSYSGQGYNEQFF. In DNA form, the CDR3 reads TGTGCCAGCAGTTATTCGGGACAGGGGTACAATGAGCAGTTCTTC. This chain uses TRBV6-2 or TRBV6-3 with TRBJ2-1; TRBD1 matches at 10 bases. The CDR3 has 15 amino acids. With V trimmed by 3 bases and J by 4 bases, 3 bases remained unmatched. CDR1 is MNHEY and CDR2 is SVGEGT in the germline V gene.

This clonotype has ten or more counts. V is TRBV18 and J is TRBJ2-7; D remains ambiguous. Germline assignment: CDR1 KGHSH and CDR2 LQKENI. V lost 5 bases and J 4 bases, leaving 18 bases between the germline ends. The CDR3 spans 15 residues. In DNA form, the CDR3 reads TGTGCCAGCTCAAGCCGGGCCGCAGACCGATACGAGCAGTACTTC. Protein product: CASSSRAADRYEQYF.

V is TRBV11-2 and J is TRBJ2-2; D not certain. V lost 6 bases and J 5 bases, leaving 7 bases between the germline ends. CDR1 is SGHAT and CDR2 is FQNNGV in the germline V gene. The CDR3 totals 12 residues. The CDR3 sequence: CASRPQTGELFF. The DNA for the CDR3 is TGTGCCAGCAGACCCCAGACCGGGGAGCTGTTTTTT.

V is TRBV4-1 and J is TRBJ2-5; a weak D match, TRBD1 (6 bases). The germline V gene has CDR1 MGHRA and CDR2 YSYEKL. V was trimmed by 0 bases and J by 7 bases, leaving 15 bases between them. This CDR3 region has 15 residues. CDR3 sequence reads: CASSQDHQGPGTQYF. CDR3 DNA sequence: TGCGCCAGCAGCCAAGATCATCAGGGGCCGGGGACCCAGTACTTC.

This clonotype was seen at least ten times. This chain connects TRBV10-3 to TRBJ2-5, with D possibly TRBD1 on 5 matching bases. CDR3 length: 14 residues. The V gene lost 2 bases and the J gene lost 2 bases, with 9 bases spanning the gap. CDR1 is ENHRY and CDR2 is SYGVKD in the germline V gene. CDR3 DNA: TGTGCCATCAGTGAGGACAGCGTTCAAGAGACCCAGTACTTC. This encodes CAISEDSVQETQYF.

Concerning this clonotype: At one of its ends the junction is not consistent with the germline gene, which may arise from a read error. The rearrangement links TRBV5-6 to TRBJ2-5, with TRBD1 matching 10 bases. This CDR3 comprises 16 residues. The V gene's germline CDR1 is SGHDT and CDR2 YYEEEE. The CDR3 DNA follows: TGTGCCAGCGGTAAATTGGGGACAGGGGTCCAAGAGACCAAGTACTTC. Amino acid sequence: CASGKLGTGVQETKYF.

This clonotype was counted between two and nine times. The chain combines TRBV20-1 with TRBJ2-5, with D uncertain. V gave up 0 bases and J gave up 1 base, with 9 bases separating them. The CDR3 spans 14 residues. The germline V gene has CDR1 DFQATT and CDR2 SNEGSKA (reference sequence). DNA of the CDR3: TGCAGTGCTAGAGATTTTAGGGCCCAAGAGACCCAGTACTTC. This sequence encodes CSARDFRAQETQYF.

The CDR3 region has the DNA TGTGCCAGCAGCAAAATCGGGAATTCACCCCTCCACTTT. It yields the protein CASSKIGNSPLHF. The chain has TRBV21-1 and TRBJ1-6. TRBV21-1 is deemed a pseudogene. This CDR3 is 13 amino acids long.

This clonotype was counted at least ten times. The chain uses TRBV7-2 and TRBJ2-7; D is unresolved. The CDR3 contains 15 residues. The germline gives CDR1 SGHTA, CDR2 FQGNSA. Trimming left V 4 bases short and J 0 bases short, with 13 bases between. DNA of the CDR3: TGTGCCAGCAGCTCGGCAACGGGTTACTCCTACGAGCAGTACTTC. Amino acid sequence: CASSSATGYSYEQYF.

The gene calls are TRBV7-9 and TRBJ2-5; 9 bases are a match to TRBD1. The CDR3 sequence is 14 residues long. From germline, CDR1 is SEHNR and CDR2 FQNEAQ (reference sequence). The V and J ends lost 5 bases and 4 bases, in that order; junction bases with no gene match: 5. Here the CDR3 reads CASSLGTGRETQYF. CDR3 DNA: TGTGCCAGCAGCCTAGGGACAGGGAGAGAGACCCAGTACTTC.

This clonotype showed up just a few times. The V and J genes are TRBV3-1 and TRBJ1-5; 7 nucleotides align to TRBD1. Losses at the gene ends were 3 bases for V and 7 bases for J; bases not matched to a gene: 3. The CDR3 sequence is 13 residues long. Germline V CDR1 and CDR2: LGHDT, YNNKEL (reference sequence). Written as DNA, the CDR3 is TGTGCCAGCAGCCAGACAGGGATGCAGCCCCAGCATTTT. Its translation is CASSQTGMQPQHF.

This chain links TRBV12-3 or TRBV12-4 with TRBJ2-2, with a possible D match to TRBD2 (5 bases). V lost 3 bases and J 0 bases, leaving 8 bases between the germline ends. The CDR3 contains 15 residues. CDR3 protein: CASSFGDTNTGELFF. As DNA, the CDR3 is TGTGCCAGCAGTTTCGGGGATACGAACACCGGGGAGCTGTTTTTT.

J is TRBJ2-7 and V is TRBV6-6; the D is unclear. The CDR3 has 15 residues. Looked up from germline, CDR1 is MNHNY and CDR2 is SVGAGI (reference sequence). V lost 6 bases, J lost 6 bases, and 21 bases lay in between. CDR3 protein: CASSSDHPAFSEQYF. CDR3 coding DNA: TGTGCCAGCAGCTCCGACCACCCCGCCTTTAGCGAGCAGTACTTC.

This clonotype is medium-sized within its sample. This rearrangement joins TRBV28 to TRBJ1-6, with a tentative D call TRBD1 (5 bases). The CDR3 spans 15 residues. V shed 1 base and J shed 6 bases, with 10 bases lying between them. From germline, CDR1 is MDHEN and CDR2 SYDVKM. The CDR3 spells CASSLYQGSNSPLHF. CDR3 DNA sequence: TGTGCCAGCAGTTTATATCAGGGATCTAATTCACCCCTCCACTTT.